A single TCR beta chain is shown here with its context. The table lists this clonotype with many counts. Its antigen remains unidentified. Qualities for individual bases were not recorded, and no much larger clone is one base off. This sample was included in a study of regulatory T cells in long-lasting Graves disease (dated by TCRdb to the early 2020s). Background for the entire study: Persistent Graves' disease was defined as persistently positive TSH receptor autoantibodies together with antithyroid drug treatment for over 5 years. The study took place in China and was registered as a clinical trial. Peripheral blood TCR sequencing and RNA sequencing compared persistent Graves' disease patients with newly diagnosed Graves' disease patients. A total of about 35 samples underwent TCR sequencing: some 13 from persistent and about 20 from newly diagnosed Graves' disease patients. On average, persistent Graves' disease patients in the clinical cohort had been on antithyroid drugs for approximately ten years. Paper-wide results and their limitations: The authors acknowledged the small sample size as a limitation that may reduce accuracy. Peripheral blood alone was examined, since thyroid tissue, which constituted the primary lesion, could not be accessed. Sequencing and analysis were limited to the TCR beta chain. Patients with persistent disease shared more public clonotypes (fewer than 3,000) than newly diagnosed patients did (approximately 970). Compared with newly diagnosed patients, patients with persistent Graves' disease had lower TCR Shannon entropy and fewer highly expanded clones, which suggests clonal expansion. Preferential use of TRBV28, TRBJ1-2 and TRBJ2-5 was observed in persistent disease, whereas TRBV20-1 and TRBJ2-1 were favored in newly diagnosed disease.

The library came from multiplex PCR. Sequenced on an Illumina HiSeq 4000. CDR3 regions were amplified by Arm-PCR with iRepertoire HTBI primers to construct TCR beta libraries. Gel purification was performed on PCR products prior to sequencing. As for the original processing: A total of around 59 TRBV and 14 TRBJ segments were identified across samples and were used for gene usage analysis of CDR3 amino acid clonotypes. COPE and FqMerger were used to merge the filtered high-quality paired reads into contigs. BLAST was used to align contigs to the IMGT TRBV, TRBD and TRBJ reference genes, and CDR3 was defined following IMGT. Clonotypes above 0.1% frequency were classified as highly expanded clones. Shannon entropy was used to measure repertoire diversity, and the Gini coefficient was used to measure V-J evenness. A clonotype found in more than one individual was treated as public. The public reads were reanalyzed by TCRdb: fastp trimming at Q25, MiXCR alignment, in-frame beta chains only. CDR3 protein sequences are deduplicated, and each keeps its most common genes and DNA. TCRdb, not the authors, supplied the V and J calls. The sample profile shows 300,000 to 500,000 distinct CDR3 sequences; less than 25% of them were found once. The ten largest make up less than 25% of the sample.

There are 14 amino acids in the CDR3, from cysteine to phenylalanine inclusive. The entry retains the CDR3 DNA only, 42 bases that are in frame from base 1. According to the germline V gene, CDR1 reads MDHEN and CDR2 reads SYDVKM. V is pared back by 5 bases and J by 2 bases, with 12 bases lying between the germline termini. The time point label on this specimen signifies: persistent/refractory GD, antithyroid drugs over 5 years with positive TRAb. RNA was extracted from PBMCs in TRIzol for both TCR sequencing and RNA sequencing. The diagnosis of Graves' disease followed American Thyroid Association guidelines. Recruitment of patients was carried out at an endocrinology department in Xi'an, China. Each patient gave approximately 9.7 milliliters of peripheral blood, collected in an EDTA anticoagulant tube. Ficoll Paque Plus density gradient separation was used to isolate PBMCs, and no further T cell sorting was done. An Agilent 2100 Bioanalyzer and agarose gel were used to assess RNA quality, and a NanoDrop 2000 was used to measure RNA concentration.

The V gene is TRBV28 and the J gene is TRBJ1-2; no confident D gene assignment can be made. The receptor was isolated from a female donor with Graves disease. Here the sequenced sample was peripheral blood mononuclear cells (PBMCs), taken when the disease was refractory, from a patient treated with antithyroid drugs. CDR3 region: CASSRPAGNYGYTF. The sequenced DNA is TGTGCCAGCAGTCGGCCGGCCGGGAACTATGGCTACACCTTC.